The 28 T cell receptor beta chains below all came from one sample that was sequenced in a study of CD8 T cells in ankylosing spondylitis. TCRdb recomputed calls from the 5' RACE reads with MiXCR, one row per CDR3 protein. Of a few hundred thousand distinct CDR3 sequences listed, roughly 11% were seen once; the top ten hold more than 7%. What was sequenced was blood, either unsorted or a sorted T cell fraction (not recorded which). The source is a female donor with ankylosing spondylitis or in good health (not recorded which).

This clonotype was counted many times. CDR3 region: CASSQDSGVGSPLHF. In nucleotides, the CDR3 is TGCGCCAGCAGCCAAGATTCAGGGGTTGGCTCACCCCTCCACTTT. V is TRBV4-1 and J is TRBJ1-6; D might be TRBD1 (6 bases). Trimming left V 0 bases short and J 10 bases short, with 13 bases between. Germline values: CDR1 MGHRA, CDR2 YSYEKL. The CDR3 is 15 residues long.

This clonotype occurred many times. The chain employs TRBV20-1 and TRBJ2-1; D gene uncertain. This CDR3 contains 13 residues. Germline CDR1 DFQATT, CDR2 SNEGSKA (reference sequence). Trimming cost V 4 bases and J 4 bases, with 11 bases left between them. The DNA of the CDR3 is TGCAGTGCTACCACCCAGCGTTACAATGAGCAGTTCTTC. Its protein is CSATTQRYNEQFF.

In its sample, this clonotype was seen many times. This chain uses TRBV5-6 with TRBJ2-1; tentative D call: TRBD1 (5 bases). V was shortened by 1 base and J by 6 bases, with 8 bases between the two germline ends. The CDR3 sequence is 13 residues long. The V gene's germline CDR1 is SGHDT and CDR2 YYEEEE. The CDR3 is CASSLQGVNEQFF. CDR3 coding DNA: TGTGCCAGCAGCTTGCAAGGGGTCAATGAGCAGTTCTTC.

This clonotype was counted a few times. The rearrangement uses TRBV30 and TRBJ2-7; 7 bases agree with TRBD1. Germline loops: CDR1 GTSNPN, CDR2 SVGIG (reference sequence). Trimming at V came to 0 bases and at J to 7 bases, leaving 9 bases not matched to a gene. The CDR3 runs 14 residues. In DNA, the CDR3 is TGTGCCTGGAGTGTTGGCAGGGGGTACGAAGAGCAGTACTTC. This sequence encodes CAWSVGRGYEEQYF.

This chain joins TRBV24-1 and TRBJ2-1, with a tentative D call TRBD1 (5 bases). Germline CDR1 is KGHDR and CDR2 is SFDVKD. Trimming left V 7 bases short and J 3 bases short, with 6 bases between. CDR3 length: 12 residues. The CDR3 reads CATRGVYNEQFF. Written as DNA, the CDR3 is TGTGCCACCAGAGGGGTCTACAATGAGCAGTTCTTC.

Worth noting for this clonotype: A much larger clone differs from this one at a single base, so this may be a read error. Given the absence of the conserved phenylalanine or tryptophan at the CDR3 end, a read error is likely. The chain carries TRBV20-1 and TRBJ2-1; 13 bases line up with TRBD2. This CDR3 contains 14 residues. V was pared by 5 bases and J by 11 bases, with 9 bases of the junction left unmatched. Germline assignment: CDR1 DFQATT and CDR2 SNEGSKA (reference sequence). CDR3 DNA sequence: TGCAGTGCTTCTTTACCGGGACTAGCGGGAAAGCAGTTCTTA. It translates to CSASLPGLAGKQFL.

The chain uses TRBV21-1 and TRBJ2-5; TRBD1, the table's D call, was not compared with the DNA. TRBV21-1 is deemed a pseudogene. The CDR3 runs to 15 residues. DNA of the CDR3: TGTGCCAGCACCGGCCGAGGGACGGATGAAGAGACCCAGTACTTC. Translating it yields CASTGRGTDEETQYF.

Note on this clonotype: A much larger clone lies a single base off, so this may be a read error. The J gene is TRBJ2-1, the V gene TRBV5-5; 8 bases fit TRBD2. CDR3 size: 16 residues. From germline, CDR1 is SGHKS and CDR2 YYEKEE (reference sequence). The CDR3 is CGSSLKTGGVWNEQFF. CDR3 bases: TGTGGCAGCAGCTTGAAGACGGGGGGGGTTTGGAATGAGCAGTTCTTC.

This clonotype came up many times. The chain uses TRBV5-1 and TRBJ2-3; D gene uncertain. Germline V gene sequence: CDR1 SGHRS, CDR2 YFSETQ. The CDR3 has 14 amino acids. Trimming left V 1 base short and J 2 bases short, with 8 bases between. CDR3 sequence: CASSLSGFTDTQYF. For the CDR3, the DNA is TGCGCCAGCAGCTTGAGTGGGTTCACAGATACGCAGTATTTT. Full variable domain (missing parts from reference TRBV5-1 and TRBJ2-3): KAGVTQTPRYLIKTRGQQVTLSCSPISGHRSVSWYQQTPGQGLQFLFEYFSETQRNKGNFPGRFSGRQFSNSRSEMNVSTLELGDSALYLCASSLSGFTDTQYFGPGTRLTVL.

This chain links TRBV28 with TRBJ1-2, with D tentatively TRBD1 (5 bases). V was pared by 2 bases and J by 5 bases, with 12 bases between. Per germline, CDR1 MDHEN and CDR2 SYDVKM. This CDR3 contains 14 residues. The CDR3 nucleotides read TGTGCCAGCAGTTTAGGGGCCAGGGAGTATGGCTACACCTTC. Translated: CASSLGAREYGYTF.

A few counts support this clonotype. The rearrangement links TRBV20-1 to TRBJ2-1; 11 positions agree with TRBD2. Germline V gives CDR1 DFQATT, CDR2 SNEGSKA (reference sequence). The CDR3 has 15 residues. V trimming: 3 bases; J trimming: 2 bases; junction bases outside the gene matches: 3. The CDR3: CSASVSGRAYNEQFF. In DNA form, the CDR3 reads TGCAGTGCTAGCGTTAGCGGGAGGGCCTACAATGAGCAGTTCTTC.

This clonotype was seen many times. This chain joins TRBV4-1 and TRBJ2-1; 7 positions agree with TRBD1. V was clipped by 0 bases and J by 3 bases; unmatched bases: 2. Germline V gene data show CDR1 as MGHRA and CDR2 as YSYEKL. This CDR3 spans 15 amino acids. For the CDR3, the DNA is TGCGCCAGCAGCCAAGAGGGACAGAGCTACAATGAGCAGTTCTTC. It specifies CASSQEGQSYNEQFF.

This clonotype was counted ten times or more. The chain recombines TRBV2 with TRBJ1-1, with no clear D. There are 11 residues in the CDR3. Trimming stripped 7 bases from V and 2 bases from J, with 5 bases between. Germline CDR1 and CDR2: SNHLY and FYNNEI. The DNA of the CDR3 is TGTGCCAGCAATAGAAACACTGAAGCTTTCTTT. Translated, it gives CASNRNTEAFF.

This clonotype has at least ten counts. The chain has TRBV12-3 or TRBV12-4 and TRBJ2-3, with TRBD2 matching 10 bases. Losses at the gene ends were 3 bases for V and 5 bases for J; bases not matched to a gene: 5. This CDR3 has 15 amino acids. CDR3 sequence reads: CASSFSGGPGDTQYF. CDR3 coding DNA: TGTGCCAGCAGTTTTAGCGGGGGGCCTGGAGATACGCAGTATTTT.

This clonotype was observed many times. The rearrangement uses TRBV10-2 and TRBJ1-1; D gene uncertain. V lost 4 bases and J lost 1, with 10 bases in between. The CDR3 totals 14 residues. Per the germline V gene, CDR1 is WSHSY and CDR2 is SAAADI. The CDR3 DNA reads TGCGCCAGCAGTGTTCGGACTGAGAACACTGAAGCTTTCTTT. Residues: CASSVRTENTEAFF.

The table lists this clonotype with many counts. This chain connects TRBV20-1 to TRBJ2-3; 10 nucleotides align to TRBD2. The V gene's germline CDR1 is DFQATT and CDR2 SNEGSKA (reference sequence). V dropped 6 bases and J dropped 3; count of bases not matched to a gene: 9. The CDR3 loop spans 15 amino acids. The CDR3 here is CSAYIAGGRTDTQYF. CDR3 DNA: TGCAGTGCCTACATAGCGGGGGGAAGAACAGATACGCAGTATTTT.

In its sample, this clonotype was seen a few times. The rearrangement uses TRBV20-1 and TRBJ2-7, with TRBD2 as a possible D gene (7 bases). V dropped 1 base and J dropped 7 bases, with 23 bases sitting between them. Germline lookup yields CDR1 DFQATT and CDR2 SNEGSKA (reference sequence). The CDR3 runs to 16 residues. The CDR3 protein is CSARAPGGSHESEQYF. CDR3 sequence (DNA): TGCAGTGCTAGAGCCCCGGGGGGCTCCCATGAAAGTGAGCAGTACTTC.

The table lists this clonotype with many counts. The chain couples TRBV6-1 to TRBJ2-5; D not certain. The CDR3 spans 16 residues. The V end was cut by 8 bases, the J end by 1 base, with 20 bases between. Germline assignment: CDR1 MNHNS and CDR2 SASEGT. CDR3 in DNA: TGTGCCAGCGCTTCGGAGAGACGATCCCCCCAAGAGACCCAGTACTTC. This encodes CASASERRSPQETQYF.

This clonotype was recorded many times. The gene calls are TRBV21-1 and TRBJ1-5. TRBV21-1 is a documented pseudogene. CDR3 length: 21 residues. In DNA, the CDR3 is TGTGCCAGCAGCAAAGCGCGGGGACCCGGCTTCCGGAGGGAAGGCAATCAGCCCCAGCATTTT. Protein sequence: CASSKARGPGFRREGNQPQHF.

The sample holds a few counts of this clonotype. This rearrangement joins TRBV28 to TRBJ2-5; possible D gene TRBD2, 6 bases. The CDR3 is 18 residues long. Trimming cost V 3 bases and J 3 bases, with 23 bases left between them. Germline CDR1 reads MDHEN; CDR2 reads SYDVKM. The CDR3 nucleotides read TGTGCCAGCAGTTTTCGGAGGGCATTAGGGTATCGGAAAGAGACCCAGTACTTC. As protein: CASSFRRALGYRKETQYF.

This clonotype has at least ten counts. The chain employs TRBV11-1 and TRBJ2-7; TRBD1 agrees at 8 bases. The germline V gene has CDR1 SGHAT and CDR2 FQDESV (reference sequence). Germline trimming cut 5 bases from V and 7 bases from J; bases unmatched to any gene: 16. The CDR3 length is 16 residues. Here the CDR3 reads CASSLRSGTGAKEQYF. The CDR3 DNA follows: TGTGCCAGCAGCCTTAGGTCCGGGACAGGTGCTAAAGAGCAGTACTTC. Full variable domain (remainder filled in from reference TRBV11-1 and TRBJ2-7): EAEVAQSPRYKITEKSQAVAFWCDPISGHATLYWYRQILGQGPELLVQFQDESVVDDSQLPKDRFSAERLKGVDSTLKIQPAELGDSAMYLCASSLRSGTGAKEQYFGPGTRLTVT.

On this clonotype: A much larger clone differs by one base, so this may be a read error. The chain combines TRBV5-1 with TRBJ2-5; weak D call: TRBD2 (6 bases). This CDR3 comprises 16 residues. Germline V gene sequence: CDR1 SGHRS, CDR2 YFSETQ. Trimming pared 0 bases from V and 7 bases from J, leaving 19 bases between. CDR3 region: CASSLGDANFGGTQYF. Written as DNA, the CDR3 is TGCGCCAGCAGCTTGGGGGACGCGAATTTCGGGGGGACCCAGTACTTC.

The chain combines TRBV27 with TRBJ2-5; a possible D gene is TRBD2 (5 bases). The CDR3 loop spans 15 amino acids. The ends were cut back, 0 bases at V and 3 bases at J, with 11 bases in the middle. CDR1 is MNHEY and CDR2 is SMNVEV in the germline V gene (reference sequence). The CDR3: CASSLSRLREETQYF. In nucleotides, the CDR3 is TGTGCCAGCAGTTTATCCCGACTACGAGAAGAGACCCAGTACTTC.

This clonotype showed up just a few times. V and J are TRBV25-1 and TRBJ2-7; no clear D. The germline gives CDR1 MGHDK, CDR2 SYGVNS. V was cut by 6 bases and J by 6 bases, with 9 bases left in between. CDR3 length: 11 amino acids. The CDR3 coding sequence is TGTGCCAGCAGGGGGAAGGGCGAGCAGTACTTC. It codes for CASRGKGEQYF.

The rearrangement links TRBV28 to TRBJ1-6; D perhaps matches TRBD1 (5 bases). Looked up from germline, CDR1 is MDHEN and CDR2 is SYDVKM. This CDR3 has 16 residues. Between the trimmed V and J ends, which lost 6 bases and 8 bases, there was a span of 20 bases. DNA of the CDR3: TGTGCCAGCAGCCCATCCCCAGGGACCAGGGATTCACCCCTCCACTTT. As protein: CASSPSPGTRDSPLHF.

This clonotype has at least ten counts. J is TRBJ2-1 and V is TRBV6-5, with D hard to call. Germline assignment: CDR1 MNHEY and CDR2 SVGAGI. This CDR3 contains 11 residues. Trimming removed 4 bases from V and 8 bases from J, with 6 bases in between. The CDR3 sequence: CASSSEDEQFF. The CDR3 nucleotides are TGTGCCAGCAGTTCCGAAGATGAGCAGTTCTTC.

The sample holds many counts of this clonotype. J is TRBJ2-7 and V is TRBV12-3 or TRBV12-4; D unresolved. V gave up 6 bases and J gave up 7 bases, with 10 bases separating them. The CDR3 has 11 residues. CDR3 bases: TGTGCCAGCAGCCTCACGAGGGAGCAGTACTTC. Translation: CASSLTREQYF.

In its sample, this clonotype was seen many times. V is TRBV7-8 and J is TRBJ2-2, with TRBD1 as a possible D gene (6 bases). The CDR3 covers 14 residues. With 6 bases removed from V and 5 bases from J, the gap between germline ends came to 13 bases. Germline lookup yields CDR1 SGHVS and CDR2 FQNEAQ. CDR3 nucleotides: TGTGCCAGCAGTCCGCAGGGGCAAACCGGGGAGCTGTTTTTT. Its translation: CASSPQGQTGELFF.